This T cell receptor beta chain was observed in a study of cytotoxic CD8 clonotypes in ibrutinib-treated CLL. The study's findings and limits: Treatment saw public clonotypes, which were uncommon, either contract or stay stable. Sustained-remission and progressing patients were not sampled at matched times.

Produced via immunoSEQ multiplex PCR; TCRdb's table is partial and in-frame only. This repertoire shows 95,000 to 100,000 clones, around four fifths found once; its top ten account for around 30%. Concerning this clone itself: What it binds is unknown.

The clonotype comes from a human donor with chronic lymphocytic leukemia. The sequencing here drew on PBMCs, taken after 12 months of ibrutinib treatment.

DNA of the CDR3: TGTGCCAGCAGCGTAGTGGGCTCTGGGGCCAACGTCCTGACTTTC. This codes for CASSVVGSGANVLTF. The chain employs TRBV9 and TRBJ2-6, with D unresolved. V dropped 0 bases and J dropped 0 bases, with 4 bases sitting between them. The CDR3 has 15 residues. Germline V gene data show CDR1 as SGDLS and CDR2 as YYNGEE.